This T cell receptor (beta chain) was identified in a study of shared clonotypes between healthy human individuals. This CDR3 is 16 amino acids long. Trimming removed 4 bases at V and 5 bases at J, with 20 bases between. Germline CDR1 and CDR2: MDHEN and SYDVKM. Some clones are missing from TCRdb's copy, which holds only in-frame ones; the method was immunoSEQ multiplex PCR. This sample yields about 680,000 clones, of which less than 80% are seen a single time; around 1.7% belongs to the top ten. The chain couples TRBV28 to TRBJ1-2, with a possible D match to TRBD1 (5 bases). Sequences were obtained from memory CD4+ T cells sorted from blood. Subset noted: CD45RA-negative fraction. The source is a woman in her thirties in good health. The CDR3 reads CASSSGTDYFLYGYTF. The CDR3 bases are TGTGCCAGCAGTTCCGGGACGGACTACTTTCTTTATGGCTACACCTTC.